This TCR beta chain was captured in a study of blood T cell repertoires in COVID-19. Study overall: Sites in the United States, Italy and Spain provided acute and convalescent COVID-19 samples. T cells, B-cell-depleted T cells, or PBMCs supplied cDNA or gDNA.

The length of the CDR3 is 16 residues. Germline-derived CDR1 and CDR2 are LGHDT and YNNKEL (reference sequence). Trimming pared 4 bases from V and 3 bases from J, leaving 17 bases between. The authors' processing: It was from reference gene primer amplification that nucleated cell counts were estimated. Method: immunoSEQ multiplex PCR; TCRdb's copy keeps in-frame clones and lacks some. V and J calls and clone size are given by that table; D and trimming were obtained from the DNA. The sample includes around 100,000 clones, 85% to 95% seen only once; the top ten take about 2.5%. Sequencing was done on a sample of peripheral blood. The chain employs TRBV3-1 (or the pseudogene TRBV3-2) and TRBJ2-3, with D possibly matching TRBD1 (6 bases). This sequence originates from a human donor with active COVID-19. The donor label of this sample is uncertain. The CDR3 DNA follows: TGTGCCAGCAGCCCCTCGGACAGAGCGGATACAGATACGCAGTATTTT. Amino acid sequence: CASSPSDRADTDTQYF.